The 15 T cell receptor beta chains below come from one sample, sequenced in a study of cytomegalovirus exposure and HLA in healthy donors. The PCR employed 60 Vbeta primers together with 13 Jbeta primers. Profiled with immunoSEQ multiplex PCR; TCRdb holds only in-frame clones, not every one. This sample's clone table lists more than 200,000 clones. Material for sequencing was PBMCs. These receptors were collected from a woman in her thirties in good health and CMV-seropositive.

This CDR3 is CALAGPDYNEQFF. The CDR3 DNA follows: TGTGCTTTAGCGGGACCCGATTACAATGAGCAGTTCTTC. The chain carries TRBV10-3 and TRBJ2-1; 8 bases fit TRBD2. CDR1 ENHRY and CDR2 SYGVKD come from the germline V gene. The CDR3 is made up of 13 amino acids.

V is TRBV4-3 and J is TRBJ2-3; 13 nucleotides agree with TRBD2. V lost 1 base to trimming and J lost 8 bases; unmatched junction nucleotides: 3. CDR3 size: 15 residues. CDR1 is LGHNA, CDR2 YSLEER, per germline. The CDR3 DNA reads TGCGCCAGCAGCCAAGGACTAGCGGGAGGCGGTACGCAGTATTTT. It specifies CASSQGLAGGGTQYF.

The chain has TRBV25-1 and TRBJ2-5, with TRBD1 matching over 11 bases. The last part of the DNA fits TRBJ2-7 better; the J call may be wrong. The CDR3 has 15 amino acids. Germline V gene data show CDR1 as MGHDK and CDR2 as SYGVNS. The CDR3 sequence is CASSVPGTGGYEQYF. CDR3 sequence (DNA): TGTGCCAGCAGTGTTCCCGGGACAGGGGGGTACGAGCAGTACTTC.

The chain is built from TRBV5-1 and TRBJ2-7; 8 nucleotides align to TRBD2. Trimming at V came to 1 base and at J to 3 bases, leaving 6 bases not matched to a gene. This CDR3 comprises 15 residues. From germline, CDR1 is SGHRS and CDR2 YFSETQ. The DNA for the CDR3 is TGCGCCAGCAGCTTGTCTGGCGGGGGGATCTACGAGCAGTACTTC. It yields the protein CASSLSGGGIYEQYF.

The chain couples TRBV27 to TRBJ2-7; no definite D call. V gave up 4 bases and J gave up 0 bases, with 7 bases separating them. The CDR3 covers 13 residues. CDR1 and CDR2 from the germline V gene are MNHEY and SMNVEV (reference sequence). The CDR3, as DNA: TGTGCCAGCAGTTGGTCCAGCTCCTACGAGCAGTACTTC. Residues: CASSWSSSYEQYF.

Comments on this clone: This CDR3 is missing its conserved last phenylalanine or tryptophan, likely due to a read error. The gene calls are TRBV7-2 and TRBJ2-7, with TRBD2 identical over 11 bases. J was trimmed by 2 bases and V by 5 bases; bases with no gene match: 8. Germline V gives CDR1 SGHTA, CDR2 FQGNSA. The CDR3 totals 16 residues. The CDR3 nucleotides are TGTGCCAGCAGCCCCTATCCGGGACTAGCGGCCTACGAGCAGTACATC. Amino acid sequence: CASSPYPGLAAYEQYI.

V usage is TRBV6-6 and J usage is TRBJ2-7; 7 bases are a match to TRBD1. V lost 2 bases to trimming and J lost 1 base; unmatched junction nucleotides: 5. This CDR3 contains 15 residues. The germline CDR1 and CDR2 sequences are MNHNY and SVGAGI (reference sequence). The CDR3 spells CASSYPPGQSYEQYF. CDR3 nucleotides: TGTGCCAGCAGTTACCCCCCGGGACAGTCCTACGAGCAGTACTTC.

The chain employs TRBV15 and TRBJ2-7; tentatively, D is TRBD2 (5 bases). CDR1 LNHNV and CDR2 YYDKDF come from the germline V gene (reference sequence). The CDR3 totals 16 residues. V lost 0 bases to trimming and J lost 2 bases, with 14 bases between them. The CDR3, as DNA: TGTGCCACCAGCAGAGATCCCCAGCGGCTAGCCTACGAGCAGTACTTC. Its translation: CATSRDPQRLAYEQYF. Looking up the rest from reference TRBV15 and TRBJ2-7 gives the full variable domain: DAMVIQNPRYQVTQFGKPVTLSCSQTLNHNVMYWYQQKSSQAPKLLFHYYDKDFNNEADTPDNFQSRRPNTSFCFLDIRSPGLGDTAMYLCATSRDPQRLAYEQYFGPGTRLTVT.

The V and J genes are TRBV4-3 and TRBJ2-3; TRBD1 is a possible D gene (6 bases). Germline V gene data show CDR1 as LGHNA and CDR2 as YSLEER. The CDR3 runs 13 residues. Trimming took off 4 bases at V and 2 bases at J, with 7 bases between the two ends. As DNA, the CDR3 is TGCGCCAGCAGCCGGGACAACACAGATACGCAGTATTTT. This translates into CASSRDNTDTQYF.

The chain recombines TRBV30 with TRBJ2-1; no reliable D call. V was clipped by 2 bases and J by 0 bases, with 8 bases between them. The CDR3 length is 14 residues. The germline gives CDR1 GTSNPN, CDR2 SVGIG (reference sequence). CDR3: CAWSTKSSYNEQFF. CDR3 DNA sequence: TGTGCCTGGAGTACCAAGAGCTCCTACAATGAGCAGTTCTTC.

V is TRBV10-1 and J is TRBJ2-7, with 7 bases aligning to TRBD2. Germline assignment: CDR1 WNHNN and CDR2 SYGVQD (reference sequence). V dropped 1 base and J dropped 0; count of bases not matched to a gene: 0. This CDR3 is built from 14 residues. CDR3 DNA: TGCGCCAGCAGTGAGTGGACTAGCTCCTACGAGCAGTACTTC. Protein: CASSEWTSSYEQYF.

This sequence joins TRBV10-3 and TRBJ1-2, with 10 bases fitting TRBD1. The length of the CDR3 is 13 residues. Germline lookup yields CDR1 ENHRY and CDR2 SYGVKD. With V trimmed by 7 bases and J by 4 bases, 3 bases remained unmatched. The chain's CDR3 is CAIKGQGIYGYTF. CDR3 sequence (DNA): TGTGCCATCAAGGGACAGGGGATCTATGGCTACACCTTC.

The genes are TRBV19 and TRBJ1-4; 7 bases match TRBD1. With V trimmed by 6 bases and J by 5 bases, 6 bases remained unmatched. The CDR3 extends over 14 amino acids. CDR1 and CDR2 (germline): LNHDA, SQIVND (reference sequence). The CDR3 is CASRSGTVNEKLFF. CDR3 nucleotides: TGTGCCAGTAGATCCGGGACAGTGAATGAAAAACTGTTTTTT.

The gene calls are TRBV7-2 and TRBJ1-4, with D possibly being TRBD1 (6 bases). The CDR3 extends over 15 amino acids. In germline, CDR1 is SGHTA, CDR2 FQGNSA. V gave up 2 bases and J gave up 6 bases, with 13 bases separating them. CDR3 nucleotides: TGTGCCAGCAGCTTAACCAGGGGTACTTATGAAAAACTGTTTTTT. The encoded protein is CASSLTRGTYEKLFF.

The chain combines TRBV9 with TRBJ1-1; tentative D call: TRBD1 (6 bases). Trimming took 10 bases from V and 5 from J, leaving 18 bases between them. Germline V gene lookup returns CDR1 SGDLS and CDR2 YYNGEE. This CDR3 spans 13 amino acids. DNA for the CDR3: TGTGCCCTTAAGGGGGGGATGGGGACTGAAGCTTTCTTT. Translation gives CALKGGMGTEAFF.